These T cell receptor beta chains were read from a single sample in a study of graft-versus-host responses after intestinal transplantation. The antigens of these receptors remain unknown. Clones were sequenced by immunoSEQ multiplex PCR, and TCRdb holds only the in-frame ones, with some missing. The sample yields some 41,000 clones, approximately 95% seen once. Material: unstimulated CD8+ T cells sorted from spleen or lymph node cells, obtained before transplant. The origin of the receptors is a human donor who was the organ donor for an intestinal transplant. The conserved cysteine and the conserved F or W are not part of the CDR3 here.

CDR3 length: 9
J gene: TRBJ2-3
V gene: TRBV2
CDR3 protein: ASRNLDTQY

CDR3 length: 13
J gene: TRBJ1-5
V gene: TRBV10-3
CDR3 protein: AISEGTWPYQPQH

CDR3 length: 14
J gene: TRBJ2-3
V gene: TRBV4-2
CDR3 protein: ASSPLRAGAGDTQY

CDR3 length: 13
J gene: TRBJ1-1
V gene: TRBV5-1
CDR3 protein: ASRVWKGVNTEAF

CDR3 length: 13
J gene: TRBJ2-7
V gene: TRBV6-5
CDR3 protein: ASSYSAGASYEQY

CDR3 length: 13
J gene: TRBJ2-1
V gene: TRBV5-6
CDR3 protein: ASSFRTEPPNEQF

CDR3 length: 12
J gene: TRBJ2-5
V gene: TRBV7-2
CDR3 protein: ARWGLQLQETQY

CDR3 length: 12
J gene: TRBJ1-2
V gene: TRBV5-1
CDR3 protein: ASSPGTANYGYT

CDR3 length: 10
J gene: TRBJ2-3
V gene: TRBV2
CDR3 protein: ASRGDEDTQY

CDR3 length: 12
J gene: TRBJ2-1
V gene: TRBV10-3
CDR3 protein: AISRGPGVDEQF

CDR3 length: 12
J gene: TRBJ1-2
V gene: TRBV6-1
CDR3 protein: ASMGTPGPYGYT

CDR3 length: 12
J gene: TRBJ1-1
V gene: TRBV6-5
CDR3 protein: ASSYVVGGTEAF

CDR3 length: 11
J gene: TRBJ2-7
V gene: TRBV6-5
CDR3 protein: ASSVIRGDEQY

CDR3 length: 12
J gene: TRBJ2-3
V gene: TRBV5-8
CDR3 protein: ASSLLPGTDTQY

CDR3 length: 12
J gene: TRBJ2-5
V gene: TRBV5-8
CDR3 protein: ASSMDRGQETQY

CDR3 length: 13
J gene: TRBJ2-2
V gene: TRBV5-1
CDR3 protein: ASSRGQGRIGELF

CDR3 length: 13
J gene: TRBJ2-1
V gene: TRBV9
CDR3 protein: ASSALAGGYNEQF

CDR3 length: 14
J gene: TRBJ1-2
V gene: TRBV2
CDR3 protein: ASSEERDSLNYGYT

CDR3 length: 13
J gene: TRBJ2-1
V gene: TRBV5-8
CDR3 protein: ASSLSQGARNEQF

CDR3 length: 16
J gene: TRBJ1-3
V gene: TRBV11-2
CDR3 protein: ASSSPFWGGLSGNTIY

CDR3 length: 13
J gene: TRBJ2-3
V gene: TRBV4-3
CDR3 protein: ASSQGTSGGDTQY

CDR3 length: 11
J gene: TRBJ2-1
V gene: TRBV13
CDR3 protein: ASSHRVEDEQF

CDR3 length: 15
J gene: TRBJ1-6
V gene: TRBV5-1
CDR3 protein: ASSLAQGSSYNSLLH

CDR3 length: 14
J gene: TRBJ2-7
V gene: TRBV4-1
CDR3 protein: ASSQERAGGYYEQY

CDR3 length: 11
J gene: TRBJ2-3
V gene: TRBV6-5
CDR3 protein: ASSYTNTDTQY

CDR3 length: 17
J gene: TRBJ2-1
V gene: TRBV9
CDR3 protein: ASSGPGTSGEVWVDEQF

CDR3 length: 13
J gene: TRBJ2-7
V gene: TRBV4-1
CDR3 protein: ASSQGGTRHYEQY

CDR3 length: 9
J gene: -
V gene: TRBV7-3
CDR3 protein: ASSWSYEQY

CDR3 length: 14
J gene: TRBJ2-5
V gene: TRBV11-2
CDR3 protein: ASSLELVGGQETQY

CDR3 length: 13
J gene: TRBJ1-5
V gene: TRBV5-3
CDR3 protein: ASEGRPYSNQPQH

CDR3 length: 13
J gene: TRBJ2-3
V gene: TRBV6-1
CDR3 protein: ASTGLAGGADTQY

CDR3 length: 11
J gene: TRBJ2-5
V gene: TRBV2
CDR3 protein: ASSVFDGETQY

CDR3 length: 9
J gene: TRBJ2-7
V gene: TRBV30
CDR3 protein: AWSSVYEQY

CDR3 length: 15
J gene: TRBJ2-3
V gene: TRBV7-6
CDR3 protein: ASSLSFRGAPTDTQY

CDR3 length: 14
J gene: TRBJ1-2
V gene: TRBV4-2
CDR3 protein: ASSQDSGGQYYGYT

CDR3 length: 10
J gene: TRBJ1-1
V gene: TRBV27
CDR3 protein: ASSYVGAEAF

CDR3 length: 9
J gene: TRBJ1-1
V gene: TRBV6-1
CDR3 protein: ASSETTEAF

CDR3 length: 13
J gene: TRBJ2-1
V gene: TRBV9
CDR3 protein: ASGDGGSSYNEQF

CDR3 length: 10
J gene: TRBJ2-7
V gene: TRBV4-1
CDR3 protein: ASSVNSYEQY

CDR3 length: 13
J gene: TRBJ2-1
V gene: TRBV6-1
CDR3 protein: ASTPTSGGAYEQF

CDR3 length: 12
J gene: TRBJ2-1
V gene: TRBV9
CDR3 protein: ASSVEVAPNEQF

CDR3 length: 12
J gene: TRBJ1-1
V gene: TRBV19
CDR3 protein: ASSILIGGTEAF